The next 21 T cell receptor beta chains were all read from a single sample in a study of tumor and adjacent non-tumor tissue in lung cancer. TCRbeta libraries were built with three rounds of nested PCR, modified from ARM-PCR. TCRdb redid the calling of the multiplex PCR reads with MiXCR, one entry per CDR3 protein. The sample has over 100,000 distinct CDR3 sequences; approximately 71% are singletons. RNA was extracted from bulk tissue without any cell sorting. The sequencing sample was made of lung tumor tissue. Receptor source: a woman aged 55-69 years with non-small cell lung cancer.

Note on this clonotype: Its ends do not fully match the called genes, so a read error is possible. The rearrangement uses TRBV4-2 and TRBJ2-7; D is perhaps TRBD1 (5 bases). The CDR3 loop spans 15 amino acids. Looked up from germline, CDR1 is LGHNA and CDR2 is YNFKEQ. CDR3 loop: CASSQDRTTTGEQCF. In DNA, the CDR3 is TGTGCCAGCAGCCAAGATCGGACGACAACAGGCGAGCAGTGTTTC.

The chain uses TRBV6-6 and TRBJ1-2; 9 bases line up with TRBD1. The CDR3 has 13 residues. J lost 7 bases, V lost 5 bases, and 5 bases had no gene match. CDR1 is MNHNY, CDR2 SVGAGI, per germline (reference sequence). The CDR3 is CASSDRGGIGYTF. CDR3 nucleotide sequence: TGTGCCAGCAGTGACAGGGGGGGGATTGGCTACACCTTC.

In this sample, this clonotype turned up a few times. The chain carries TRBV6-1 and TRBJ2-1; 7 bases map to TRBD2. CDR1 MNHNS and CDR2 SASEGT come from the germline V gene. The CDR3 is 15 amino acids. V lost 3 bases to trimming and J lost 6 bases; unmatched junction nucleotides: 8. CDR3 bases: TGTGCCAGCAGTGAGAACGGGAGGATGTCCAATGAGCAGTTCTTC. Protein sequence: CASSENGRMSNEQFF.

Concerning this clonotype itself: Germline is not matched at one junction end, which may reflect a read error. The CDR3 loop reads CSVGTSGRNEQFF. Written as DNA, the CDR3 is TGTAGTGTGGGGACTAGCGGGAGGAATGAGCAGTTCTTC. This chain uses TRBV20-1 with TRBJ2-1; 15 nucleotides agree with TRBD2. CDR3 size: 13 residues. The V gene's germline CDR1 is DFQATT and CDR2 SNEGSKA (reference sequence).

A remark on this clonotype: The junction departs from the called germline gene at one end, perhaps through a read error. This rearrangement joins TRBV20-1 to TRBJ1-2, with D uncertain. From germline, CDR1 is DFQATT and CDR2 SNEGSKA (reference sequence). The CDR3 contains 15 residues. The CDR3 is CSARDQAVMNYGYIF. CDR3 nucleotide sequence: TGCAGTGCTAGAGATCAGGCAGTGATGAACTATGGCTACATCTTC.

V is TRBV6-2 or TRBV6-3 and J is TRBJ2-2; 8 bases line up with TRBD2. V lost 7 bases, J lost 8 bases, and 9 bases stayed unmatched. The CDR3 is 14 residues long. The germline gives CDR1 MNHEY, CDR2 SVGEGT. The CDR3 region has the DNA TGTGCCAGCAAACTAGCGGTAGATACAGGGGAGCTGTTTTTT. It translates to CASKLAVDTGELFF.

With regard to this clonotype: Given a much more abundant clone one base away, this may be a read error. The chain has TRBV5-5 and TRBJ2-5; D is unclear. The ends were cut back, 5 bases at V and 1 base at J, with 12 bases in the middle. Germline CDR1 and CDR2: SGHKS and YYEKEE (reference sequence). This CDR3 is 14 amino acids long. The CDR3 loop reads CASSQVSTQETQYF. The CDR3, as DNA: TGTGCCAGCAGTCAAGTCAGTACCCAAGAGACCCAGTACTTC.

This clonotype was detected only once. The chain uses TRBV12-3 or TRBV12-4 and TRBJ1-2; D might be TRBD1 (5 bases). The CDR3 extends over 15 amino acids. The V end was cut by 4 bases, the J end by 3 bases, with 15 bases between. Here the CDR3 reads CASSSWTFGDYGYTF. In DNA, the CDR3 is TGTGCCAGCAGTTCCTGGACATTTGGTGACTATGGCTACACCTTC.

A word on this clonotype: This may be a read error, as it is one base from a much larger clone. J is TRBJ2-1 and V is TRBV5-5, with D uncertain. The germline V and J ends were trimmed by 2 bases and 6 bases, with 12 bases remaining between them. Germline V CDR1 and CDR2: SGHKS, YYEKEE (reference sequence). The CDR3 length is 14 residues. This CDR3 reads CASSFCDGRNEQFF. The CDR3 bases are TGTGCCAGCAGCTTCTGTGACGGTCGCAATGAGCAGTTCTTC.

This sequence joins TRBV6-5 and TRBJ2-6; D is possibly TRBD1 (7 bases). The CDR3 runs 16 residues. V dropped 9 bases and J dropped 10 bases, with 25 bases sitting between them. Germline V lookup: CDR1 MNHEY, CDR2 SVGAGI. The chain's CDR3 is CASSRQGGGGSNVLTF. DNA for the CDR3: TGTGCCAGTAGTCGACAGGGAGGAGGGGGGTCTAACGTCCTGACTTTC.

This clonotype was seen just once. V usage is TRBV28 and J usage is TRBJ1-1; D unresolved. V dropped 7 bases and J dropped 1 base, with 10 bases sitting between them. Looked up from germline, CDR1 is MDHEN and CDR2 is SYDVKM. The CDR3 spans 13 residues. CDR3 region: CASTTTGNTEAFF. Written as DNA, the CDR3 is TGTGCCAGCACTACGACGGGGAACACTGAAGCTTTCTTT.

The chain couples TRBV28 to TRBJ2-1; D is perhaps TRBD2 (5 bases). CDR1 is MDHEN, CDR2 SYDVKM, per germline. V lost 6 bases, J lost 3 bases, and 12 bases lay in between. CDR3 length: 14 amino acids. CDR3 loop: CASRGGGCYNEQFF. DNA for the CDR3: TGTGCCAGCAGGGGCGGAGGCTGCTACAATGAGCAGTTCTTC. The full variable domain, in which reference TRBV28 and TRBJ2-1 provide the parts outside the CDR3, is DVKVTQSSRYLVKRTGEKVFLECVQDMDHENMFWYRQDPGLGLRLIYFSYDVKMKEKGDIPEGYSVSREKKERFSLILESASTNQTSMYLCASRGGGCYNEQFFGPGTRLTVL.

In the case of this clonotype: A much larger clone sits a single nucleotide away, making a read error possible. Without the conserved terminal phenylalanine or tryptophan, this CDR3 likely stems from a read error. The chain uses TRBV6-1 and TRBJ2-7; 7 bases agree with TRBD2. CDR3 size: 15 residues. Germline lookup yields CDR1 MNHNS and CDR2 SASEGT. V lost 6 bases and J lost 3; bases outside the gene matches: 11. Here the CDR3 reads CASSAVGAGNYEQYC. The CDR3 DNA is TGTGCCAGCAGCGCCGTCGGAGCGGGGAACTACGAGCAGTACTGC.

This clonotype has only one observation. The CDR3 end shows no conserved phenylalanine or tryptophan, and so a read error is likely. This chain links TRBV12-3 or TRBV12-4 with TRBJ1-5; possibly TRBD1 for D (5 bases). The CDR3 loop spans 14 amino acids. CDR3: CVSSLDSLNQPQHV. The CDR3 nucleotides are TGTGTCAGCAGTTTAGACAGTCTTAATCAGCCCCAGCATGTT.

On this clonotype itself: The germline gene is not matched at one end of the junction; a read error may be the cause. The V and J genes are TRBV6-2 or TRBV6-3 and TRBJ2-7; D not resolved. The germline CDR1 and CDR2 sequences are MNHEY and SVGEGT. CDR3 length equals 14 residues. Here the CDR3 reads CTSSIGRRPYEQYF. CDR3 nucleotides: TGTACCAGCAGCATAGGACGGAGACCTTACGAGCAGTACTTC.

Notes on this clonotype: Because the CDR3 is missing its conserved closing phenylalanine or tryptophan, this is likely a read error. This chain uses TRBV29-1 with TRBJ2-5; the D is unclear. From germline, CDR1 is SQVTM and CDR2 ANQGSEA. The CDR3 totals 12 residues. The CDR3 loop is CSVGTAGESQYS. DNA for the CDR3: TGCAGCGTTGGAACTGCAGGAGAGTCCCAGTACTCC.

Points on this clonotype: At one boundary the junction diverges from the germline segment, which might be a read error. The chain combines TRBV5-6 with TRBJ2-7; D not resolved. In germline, CDR1 is SGHDT, CDR2 YYEEEE. The CDR3 has 14 residues. The CDR3 protein is CASSLLEGSYKQYF. In DNA, the CDR3 is TGTGCCAGCAGCTTGTTAGAAGGCTCCTACAAGCAGTACTTC.

On this clonotype itself: A much larger clone differs from this one at a single base, so this may be a read error. The CDR3 carries no conserved terminal phenylalanine or tryptophan, so it likely arises from a read error. This sequence joins TRBV5-6 and TRBJ2-5; tentatively, D is TRBD1 (6 bases). Germline V gene lookup returns CDR1 SGHDT and CDR2 YYEEEE. The CDR3 length is 13 residues. V shed 3 bases and J shed 5 bases, with 11 bases lying between them. CDR3 sequence: CASSSGQRETQYL. DNA for the CDR3: TGTGCCAGCAGCTCTGGACAGAGGGAGACCCAGTACTTG.

The V gene is TRBV12-3 or TRBV12-4, the J gene TRBJ2-1; D unresolved. V dropped 10 bases and J dropped 8 bases, with 15 bases sitting between them. The CDR3 has 12 amino acids. The CDR3 region is CANSSGSHEQFF. The DNA of the CDR3 is TGTGCCAACAGCTCGGGCAGTCATGAGCAGTTCTTC.

Remarks on this clonotype: One end of the junction does not line up with germline, which may come from a read error. The V and J genes are TRBV6-6 and TRBJ2-7; maybe TRBD1 (6 bases). Germline CDR1 and CDR2: MNHNY and SVGAGI (reference sequence). The CDR3 loop spans 15 amino acids. CDR3 sequence: CVSSSQTGGDYEQYF. The DNA of the CDR3 is TGTGTCAGCAGTTCCCAGACAGGTGGAGACTACGAGCAGTACTTC.

The chain has TRBV6-2 or TRBV6-3 and TRBJ2-5; D might be TRBD2 (6 bases). In germline, CDR1 is MNHEY, CDR2 SVGEGT. With 4 bases removed from V and 5 bases from J, the gap between germline ends came to 11 bases. CDR3 length: 13 amino acids. In DNA form, the CDR3 reads TGTGCCAGCAGTTTCAGGGAGGTTGAGACCCAGTACTTC. Translation: CASSFREVETQYF.